A selection of T cell receptor beta chains follows, all from one sample in a study of blood T cell repertoires in COVID-19. Sequencing was performed with immunoSEQ multiplex PCR; in TCRdb, only in-frame clones are kept and a portion is missing. In the table there are approximately 380,000 clones, more than 75% of which are singletons. Sequences were obtained from PBMCs or T cells enriched from blood (not recorded which). Receptors originate from a woman younger than 35 who had recovered from COVID-19. Each CDR3 is given with its conserved first and last residue. The D gene is left open where the match is weak. The size entry is marked missing in some rows and otherwise reads once, few, many or a size class.

j_call clone_size d_call v_call cdr3_aa
TRBJ2-7 NA TRBD1 TRBV19 CASSFAGTGAHEQYF
TRBJ1-5 NA TRBD1 TRBV4-3 CASSQDRGLGQPQHF
TRBJ2-7 NA NA TRBV5-4 CASSLGGPGAYEQYF
TRBJ2-7 NA TRBD1 TRBV3-1/TRBV3-2 CASSRQGAKSYEQYF
TRBJ1-3 NA TRBD1 TRBV9 CASSAGDRAGNTIYF
TRBJ1-6 few TRBD1 TRBV30 CAWSTRDRGWDSPLHF
TRBJ1-2 NA NA TRBV19 CASTLNPGADYGYTF
TRBJ1-5 NA NA TRBV2 CATRLGHLTAQPQHF
TRBJ2-5 NA TRBD2 TRBV2 CASSPGLARETQYF
TRBJ2-7 NA TRBD1 TRBV4-1 CASSHEPGQILEQYF
TRBJ1-2 NA NA TRBV30 CAWSLDPQGQRGYTF
TRBJ1-5 NA NA TRBV4-3 CASSQGRQGNQPQHF